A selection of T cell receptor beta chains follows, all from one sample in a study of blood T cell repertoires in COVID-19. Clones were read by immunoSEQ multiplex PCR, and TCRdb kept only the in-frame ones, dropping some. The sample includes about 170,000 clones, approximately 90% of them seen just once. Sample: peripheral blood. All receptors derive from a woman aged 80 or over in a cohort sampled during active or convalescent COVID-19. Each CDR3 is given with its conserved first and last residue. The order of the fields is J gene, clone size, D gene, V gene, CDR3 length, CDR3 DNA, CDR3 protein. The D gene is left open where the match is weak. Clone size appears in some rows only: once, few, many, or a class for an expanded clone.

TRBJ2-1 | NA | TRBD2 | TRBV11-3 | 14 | TGTGCCAGCAGCTCTAGCGGGGTACTCGATGAGCAGTTCTTC | CASSSSGVLDEQFF
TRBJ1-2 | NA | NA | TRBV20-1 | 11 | TGCAGTGCTATGATACAGGGTGGCTACACCTTC | CSAMIQGGYTF
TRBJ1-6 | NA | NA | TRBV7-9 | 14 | TGTGCCAGCAGCCTCTCGGGGGGGAATTCACCCCTCCACTTT | CASSLSGGNSPLHF
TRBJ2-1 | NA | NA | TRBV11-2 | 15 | TGTGCCAGCAGCACCCAATGGGGAGCCTACAATGAGCAGTTCTTC | CASSTQWGAYNEQFF
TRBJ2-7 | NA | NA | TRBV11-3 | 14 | TGTGCCAGCAGCCAGGGAATTGATCTCTACGAGCAGTACTTC | CASSQGIDLYEQYF
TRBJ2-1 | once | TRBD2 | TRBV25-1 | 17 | TGTGCCAGCAGTGACCCTGGACTAGCGGGAGCTTCAAATGAGCAGTTCTTC | CASSDPGLAGASNEQFF
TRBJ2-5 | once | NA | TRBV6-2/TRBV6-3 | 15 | TGTGCCAGCAGTTACGTGGGCTTGTACCAAGAGACCCAGTACTTC | CASSYVGLYQETQYF
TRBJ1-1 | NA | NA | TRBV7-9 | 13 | TGTGCCAGCAGCCGTGGGACATTCGCTGAAGCTTTCTTT | CASSRGTFAEAFF
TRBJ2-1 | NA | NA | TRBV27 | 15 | TGTGCCAGCAGCCGAGAGTCCGTCGCCTACAATGAGCAGTTCTTC | CASSRESVAYNEQFF
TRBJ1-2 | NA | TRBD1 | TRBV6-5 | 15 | TGTGCCAGCAGTTTTGGGGGACAGGGGTACTATGGCTACACCTTC | CASSFGGQGYYGYTF
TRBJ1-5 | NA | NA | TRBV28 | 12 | TGTGCCAGCAGTCGAGCTCCGAAGCCCCAGCATTTT | CASSRAPKPQHF
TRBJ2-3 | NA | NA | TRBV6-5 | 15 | TGTGCCAGCAGTTACTCGGGGGGAAGCACAGATACGCAGTATTTT | CASSYSGGSTDTQYF
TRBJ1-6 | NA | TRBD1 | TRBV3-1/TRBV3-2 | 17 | TGTGCCAGCAGCCTCCAGGGGGGCCGCTCCTATAATTCACCCCTCCACTTT | CASSLQGGRSYNSPLHF
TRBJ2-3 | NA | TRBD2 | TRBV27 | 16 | TGTGCCAGCAGGCCTACCCCGGGACTAGCTTCTGATACGCAGTATTTT | CASRPTPGLASDTQYF
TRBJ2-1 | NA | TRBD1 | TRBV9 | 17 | TGTGCCAGCAGCCCCTATAGAGGGGGCAGCTCCTACAATGAGCAGTTCTTC | CASSPYRGGSSYNEQFF
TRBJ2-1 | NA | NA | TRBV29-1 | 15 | TGCAGCGTTGAACCCCCCGGGGGGCTGGACAATGAGCAGTTCTTC | CSVEPPGGLDNEQFF
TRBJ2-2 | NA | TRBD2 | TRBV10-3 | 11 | TGTGCCACCTCTAGCGGCGGGGAGCTGTTTTTT | CATSSGGELFF
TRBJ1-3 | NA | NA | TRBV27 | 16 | TGTGCCAGCAGTGCTACAGGAACCCCTCGTGGAAACACCATATATTTT | CASSATGTPRGNTIYF
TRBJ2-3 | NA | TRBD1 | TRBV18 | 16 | TGTGCCAGCTCACCACAGGGGGCCGCTAGCACAGATACGCAGTATTTT | CASSPQGAASTDTQYF
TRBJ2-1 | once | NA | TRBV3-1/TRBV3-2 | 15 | TGTGCCAGCAGCCTATCCGAGAAGCGCGCGGATGAGCAGTTCTTC | CASSLSEKRADEQFF
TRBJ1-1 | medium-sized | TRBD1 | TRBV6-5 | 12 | TGTGCCAGCAGTCGGACAGGCGGTGGGGCTTTCTTT | CASSRTGGGAFF
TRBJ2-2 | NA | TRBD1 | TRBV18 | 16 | TGTGCCAGCTCACCGCTTGGGACAGCGAACACCGGGGAGCTGTTTTTT | CASSPLGTANTGELFF
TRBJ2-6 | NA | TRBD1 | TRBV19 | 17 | TGTGCCAGTAGTTTGGGACAGGGGAGGTCTGGGGCCAACGTCCTGACTTTC | CASSLGQGRSGANVLTF
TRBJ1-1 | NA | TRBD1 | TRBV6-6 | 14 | TGTGCCAGCACCAAGACAGGGGGCAGAACTGAAGCTTTCTTT | CASTKTGGRTEAFF
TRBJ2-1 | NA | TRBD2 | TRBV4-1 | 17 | TGCGCCAGCAGCCAAGAGGGCGGGAGGGCGGTCTGGAATGAGCAGTTCTTC | CASSQEGGRAVWNEQFF
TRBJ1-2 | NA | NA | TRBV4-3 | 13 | TGCGCCAGCAGCCAAGAAGAGGGAGATGGCTACACCTTC | CASSQEEGDGYTF
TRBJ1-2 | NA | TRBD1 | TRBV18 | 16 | TGTGCCAGCTCACCGTCGGACAGGCTTTTTGACTATGGCTACACCTTC | CASSPSDRLFDYGYTF
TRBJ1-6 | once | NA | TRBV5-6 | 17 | TGTGCCAGCAGCTTGACGCGACCGGGGTCCTATAATTCACCCCTCCACTTT | CASSLTRPGSYNSPLHF
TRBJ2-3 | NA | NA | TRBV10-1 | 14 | TGCGCCAGCAGTCCCAACCTACAGCCGGATACGCAGTATTTT | CASSPNLQPDTQYF
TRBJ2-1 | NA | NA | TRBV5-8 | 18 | TGTGCCAGCAGCTTGTTTTTTGGTGAGAGTTCATCCTACAATGAGCAGTTCTTC | CASSLFFGESSSYNEQFF
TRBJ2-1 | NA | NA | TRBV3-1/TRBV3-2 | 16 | TGTGCCAGCAGCCAAGGGATGGGCGGACTCCGCAATGAGCAGTTCTTC | CASSQGMGGLRNEQFF
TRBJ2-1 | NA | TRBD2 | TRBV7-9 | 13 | TGTGCCAGCAGCCGAGGACTAGGGAGTGAGCAGTTCTTC | CASSRGLGSEQFF
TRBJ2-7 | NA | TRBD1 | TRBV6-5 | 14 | TGTGCCAGCAGCCACAGGGGGAAAGTCCACGAGCAGTACTTC | CASSHRGKVHEQYF
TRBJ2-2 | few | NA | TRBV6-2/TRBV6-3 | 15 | TGTGCCAGCAGTTACAGCGGGTGGGTCACCGGGGAGCTGTTTTTT | CASSYSGWVTGELFF
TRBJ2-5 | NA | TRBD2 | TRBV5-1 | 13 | TGCGCCAGCAGCCGGACTAGGCAAGAGACCCAGTACTTC | CASSRTRQETQYF
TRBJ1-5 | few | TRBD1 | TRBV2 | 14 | TGTGCCAGCAGTGGTGACAGGGGGCATCAGCCCCAGCATTTT | CASSGDRGHQPQHF
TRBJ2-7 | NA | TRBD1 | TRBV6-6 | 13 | TGTGCCATCGGGACAGGGGATACCTACGAGCAGTACTTC | CAIGTGDTYEQYF
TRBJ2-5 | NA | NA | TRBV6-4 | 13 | TGTGCCAGCAGTACAGGGCCGGGGGAGACCCAGTACTTC | CASSTGPGETQYF
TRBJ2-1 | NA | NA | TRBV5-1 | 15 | TGCGCCAGCAGCTTGGAGCCCTACTCCTACAATGAGCAGTTCTTC | CASSLEPYSYNEQFF
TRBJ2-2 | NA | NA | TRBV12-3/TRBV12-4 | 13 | TGTGCCAGCAGACCCACAGAAATCGGGGAGCTGTTTTTT | CASRPTEIGELFF